These T cell receptor beta chains were read from a single sample in a study of shared clonotypes between healthy human individuals. The repertoire was sequenced with immunoSEQ multiplex PCR; TCRdb's copy has only in-frame clones and lacks some. This repertoire shows millions of clones, 85% to 95% found once; its top ten account for under 0.15%. Sequencing used naive CD4+ T cells sorted from blood. The receptors here all came from a man between 18 and 29 years old in good health. Each CDR3 is given with its conserved first and last residue. A D gene is named only where the DNA matches it firmly. Size is omitted from some rows. Given values are once, few, many or a class for expanded clones.

abundance: -
j_gene: TRBJ2-1
d_gene: -
v_gene: TRBV6-6
CDR3nt: TGTGCCAGCAGTTACCTGGGGGTTGAGCAGTTCTTC
CDR3aa: CASSYLGVEQFF

abundance: once
j_gene: TRBJ1-2
d_gene: -
v_gene: TRBV10-3
CDR3nt: TGTGCCATCAGCTCCCAGGTATCGGACGGCTACACCTTC
CDR3aa: CAISSQVSDGYTF

abundance: -
j_gene: TRBJ1-6
d_gene: -
v_gene: TRBV2
CDR3nt: TGTGCCACCATCCCATCAGGGAGTAATTCACCCCTCCACTTT
CDR3aa: CATIPSGSNSPLHF

abundance: -
j_gene: TRBJ1-6
d_gene: TRBD1
v_gene: TRBV6-5
CDR3nt: TGTGCCAGCAGCCAAGACAGGGGGCAAAATTCACCCCTCCACTTT
CDR3aa: CASSQDRGQNSPLHF

abundance: -
j_gene: TRBJ2-2
d_gene: TRBD2
v_gene: TRBV4-3
CDR3nt: TGCGCCAGCAGCCAAGAGGGGCTAGCGGGAGCCACCGGGGAGCTGTTTTTT
CDR3aa: CASSQEGLAGATGELFF

abundance: -
j_gene: TRBJ1-3
d_gene: -
v_gene: TRBV18
CDR3nt: TGTGCCAGCTCACCATCAATAGGGCACTCTGGAAACACCATATATTTT
CDR3aa: CASSPSIGHSGNTIYF

abundance: -
j_gene: TRBJ2-5
d_gene: TRBD1
v_gene: TRBV30
CDR3nt: TGTGCCTGGAGGGGGACAGGGGGTATTAAGACCCAGTACTTC
CDR3aa: CAWRGTGGIKTQYF

abundance: -
j_gene: TRBJ2-2
d_gene: -
v_gene: TRBV6-6
CDR3nt: TGTGCCAGCACTACCGGACTGCGAACAACCGGGGAGCTGTTTTTT
CDR3aa: CASTTGLRTTGELFF

abundance: -
j_gene: TRBJ2-3
d_gene: -
v_gene: TRBV6-1
CDR3nt: TGTGCCAGTATAGGACTCACAGATACGCAGTATTTT
CDR3aa: CASIGLTDTQYF

abundance: -
j_gene: TRBJ1-1
d_gene: -
v_gene: TRBV11-1
CDR3nt: TGTGCCAGCAGCCCTTGGGGGACCGTGATATCTGAAGCTTTCTTT
CDR3aa: CASSPWGTVISEAFF

abundance: -
j_gene: TRBJ1-4
d_gene: -
v_gene: TRBV5-1
CDR3nt: TGCGCCAGCAGCTTGTGGGCCCTAGAGGGTGAAAAACTGTTTTTT
CDR3aa: CASSLWALEGEKLFF

abundance: -
j_gene: TRBJ2-1
d_gene: TRBD2
v_gene: TRBV5-1
CDR3nt: TGCGCCAGCAGACGGACTAGCGGGGGAAACAATGAGCAGTTCTTC
CDR3aa: CASRRTSGGNNEQFF

abundance: once
j_gene: TRBJ2-7
d_gene: -
v_gene: TRBV7-2
CDR3nt: TGTGCCAGCAGCTTAGCCCCAAGCCTTTCTAGCTCCTACGAGCAGTACTTC
CDR3aa: CASSLAPSLSSSYEQYF

abundance: -
j_gene: TRBJ2-1
d_gene: TRBD1
v_gene: TRBV4-1
CDR3nt: TGCGCCAGCAGCCAATCCGGAAGGACAGGGGGCACTGAGCAGTTCTTC
CDR3aa: CASSQSGRTGGTEQFF

abundance: -
j_gene: TRBJ1-4
d_gene: TRBD1
v_gene: TRBV5-1
CDR3nt: TGCGCCAGCAGCAGGGACAGCTCAAATGAAAAACTGTTTTTT
CDR3aa: CASSRDSSNEKLFF

abundance: -
j_gene: TRBJ1-2
d_gene: TRBD1
v_gene: TRBV23-1
CDR3nt: TGCGCCAGCACCACAGGGGATCCGGGCTACACCTTC
CDR3aa: CASTTGDPGYTF

abundance: -
j_gene: TRBJ2-2
d_gene: TRBD1
v_gene: TRBV18
CDR3nt: TGTGCCAGCTCACCAACAGGGGGCGGGGAGCTGTTTTTT
CDR3aa: CASSPTGGGELFF

abundance: many
j_gene: TRBJ1-2
d_gene: -
v_gene: TRBV29-1
CDR3nt: TGCAGCGTTGAGGGGGGGGTCCCCTATGGCTACACCTTC
CDR3aa: CSVEGGVPYGYTF

abundance: -
j_gene: TRBJ2-7
d_gene: -
v_gene: TRBV9
CDR3nt: TGTGCCAGCAGCGTAGGACAGAGTTACGAGCAGTACTTC
CDR3aa: CASSVGQSYEQYF

abundance: -
j_gene: TRBJ2-7
d_gene: -
v_gene: TRBV2
CDR3nt: TGTGCTATCGAGGGACCTAGCTCCTACGAGCAGTACTTC
CDR3aa: CAIEGPSSYEQYF

abundance: -
j_gene: TRBJ2-7
d_gene: TRBD1
v_gene: TRBV5-6
CDR3nt: TGTGCCAGCAGCCTAGGACAGGGGTTCGAGCAGTACTTC
CDR3aa: CASSLGQGFEQYF

abundance: -
j_gene: TRBJ1-4
d_gene: -
v_gene: TRBV5-1
CDR3nt: TGCGCCAGCAGCGCGGGGGTAGTAGCTAATGAAAAACTGTTTTTT
CDR3aa: CASSAGVVANEKLFF

abundance: -
j_gene: TRBJ2-3
d_gene: -
v_gene: TRBV9
CDR3nt: TGTGCCAGCAGCGTAGACTCACTAAGCACAGATACGCAGTATTTT
CDR3aa: CASSVDSLSTDTQYF

abundance: -
j_gene: TRBJ2-1
d_gene: -
v_gene: TRBV11-2
CDR3nt: TGTGCCAGCAGCGCTGACAGGTGGGATGAGCAGTTCTTC
CDR3aa: CASSADRWDEQFF

abundance: -
j_gene: TRBJ1-5
d_gene: -
v_gene: TRBV27
CDR3nt: TGTGCCAGCAGCTCCGCCGGGCTTGGGAATCAGCCCCAGCATTTT
CDR3aa: CASSSAGLGNQPQHF

abundance: -
j_gene: TRBJ1-1
d_gene: -
v_gene: TRBV5-1
CDR3nt: TGCGCCAGCAGCTTTCAGGGTGAGGCCACTGAAGCTTTCTTT
CDR3aa: CASSFQGEATEAFF

abundance: -
j_gene: TRBJ2-7
d_gene: -
v_gene: TRBV5-1
CDR3nt: TGCGCCAGCAGGCCGACAGTCTCGGGCTACGAGCAGTACTTC
CDR3aa: CASRPTVSGYEQYF

abundance: -
j_gene: TRBJ2-7
d_gene: -
v_gene: TRBV19
CDR3nt: TGTGCCAGTAGTATGGCTGGCAGATCCTACGAGCAGTACTTC
CDR3aa: CASSMAGRSYEQYF

abundance: -
j_gene: TRBJ1-1
d_gene: -
v_gene: TRBV7-9
CDR3nt: TGTGCCAGCAGCTCCCGTGGTCCGGAGAACACTGAAGCTTTCTTT
CDR3aa: CASSSRGPENTEAFF